Listed below are T cell receptor beta chains from one sample, sequenced in a study of PD-1 blockade in classical Hodgkin lymphoma. Assay used: immunoSEQ multiplex PCR; TCRdb lists only in-frame clones, some missing. There are roughly 100,000 clones in the sample; around 89% occur only once, and under 7.5% lies in the top ten. The material was peripheral blood mononuclear cells (PBMCs), obtained before the second cycle of nivolumab. The receptor source for this set is a human donor with classical Hodgkin lymphoma. Each CDR3 is given with its conserved first and last residue. The D gene is left open where the match is weak. Some rows mark clone size as missing; the rest say once, few, many or name a class of expanded clone.

v_gene	d_gene	abundance	j_gene	CDR3aa	CDR3nt
TRBV6-5	TRBD1	-	TRBJ2-7	CASSYSRDRRGRQYF	TGTGCCAGCAGTTACTCAAGGGACAGACGAGGACGGCAGTACTTC
TRBV19	TRBD1	once	TRBJ2-7	CASSMGTGAYEQYF	TGTGCCAGTAGTATGGGGACAGGGGCCTACGAGCAGTACTTC
TRBV6-1	-	-	TRBJ1-2	CASSVRDIYGYTF	TGTGCCAGCAGTGTCCGGGACATCTATGGCTACACCTTC
TRBV4-2	-	-	TRBJ2-1	CASSQVGSSYNEQFF	TGTGCCAGCAGCCAAGTGGGGAGCTCCTACAATGAGCAGTTCTTC
TRBV6-1	-	once	TRBJ1-1	CASSELRRNTEAFF	TGTGCCAGCAGTGAATTAAGGAGGAACACTGAAGCTTTCTTT
TRBV4-3	-	-	TRBJ2-7	CASSQALHLREQYF	TGCGCCAGCAGCCAAGCCCTGCATTTAAGGGAGCAGTACTTC
TRBV6-6	-	-	TRBJ1-2	CASRLGYGYTF	TGTGCCAGCAGATTAGGGTATGGCTACACCTTC
TRBV7-2	-	-	TRBJ2-3	CASSLLLDTQYF	TGTGCCAGCAGCTTATTGTTGGATACGCAGTATTTT
TRBV10-3	TRBD1	-	TRBJ2-3	CAISDPTGQGDTQYF	TGTGCCATCAGTGATCCGACAGGGCAGGGAGATACGCAGTATTTT
TRBV7-9	TRBD1	-	TRBJ2-5	CASRFGFNRGVQETQYF	TGTGCCAGCAGATTTGGCTTTAACAGGGGGGTACAAGAGACCCAGTACTTC
TRBV2	-	-	TRBJ1-1	CAVTRESLTEAFF	TGTGCCGTGACGAGGGAGTCCCTCACTGAAGCTTTCTTT
TRBV19	TRBD1	-	TRBJ1-2	CASSMWTGHNYGYTF	TGTGCCAGTAGTATGTGGACAGGCCATAACTATGGCTACACCTTC
TRBV6-5	TRBD1	-	TRBJ1-1	CATLFTGGNTEAFF	TGTGCCACCCTCTTCACAGGGGGGAACACTGAAGCTTTCTTT
TRBV7-2	TRBD1	-	TRBJ1-3	CASSFGTAYTIYF	TGTGCCAGCAGCTTTGGGACAGCCTACACCATATATTTT
TRBV30	TRBD1	-	TRBJ1-4	CAWSDAPGTGGYEKLFF	TGTGCCTGGAGTGACGCACCCGGGACAGGGGGCTATGAAAAACTGTTTTTT
TRBV28	TRBD1	few	TRBJ2-7	CASSLYRGFYEQYF	TGTGCCAGCAGTTTATACAGGGGGTTTTACGAGCAGTACTTC
TRBV19	-	-	TRBJ1-3	CASSSRTVSGNTIYF	TGTGCCAGTTCATCTCGGACGGTCTCTGGAAACACCATATATTTT
TRBV5-4	-	once	TRBJ1-4	CASSSNRFNEKLFF	TGTGCCAGCAGCTCGAACAGATTTAATGAAAAACTGTTTTTT
TRBV19	-	once	TRBJ1-4	CASSMNTNEKLFF	TGTGCCAGTAGTATGAACACCAATGAAAAACTGTTTTTT
TRBV6-6	TRBD1	-	TRBJ1-4	CASSYDRVSKLFF	TGTGCCAGCAGCTACGACAGGGTGTCGAAACTGTTTTTT
TRBV19	TRBD1	once	TRBJ2-7	CASSLTGTGNTYEQYF	TGTGCCAGTAGTCTCACCGGGACAGGGAATACCTACGAGCAGTACTTC
TRBV7-9	-	-	TRBJ1-1	CASSPTGPNTEAFF	TGTGCCAGCAGCCCAACTGGGCCCAACACTGAAGCTTTCTTT
TRBV4-1	TRBD1	once	TRBJ2-5	CASSQKGQGPETQYF	TGCGCCAGCAGCCAAAAAGGACAGGGCCCAGAGACCCAGTACTTC
TRBV9	TRBD1	-	TRBJ1-2	CASSVDSGGYGYTF	TGTGCCAGCAGCGTAGATTCAGGGGGGTATGGCTATACCTTC
TRBV28	-	-	TRBJ2-2	CASSTGIKEVGELFF	TGTGCCAGCAGTACAGGGATAAAGGAAGTCGGGGAGCTGTTTTTT
TRBV10-3	-	-	TRBJ2-7	CAISEGRPYEQYF	TGTGCCATCAGTGAGGGGAGACCCTACGAGCAGTACTTC
TRBV5-4	-	-	TRBJ2-7	CASSLRPSNLPEQYF	TGTGCCAGCAGCTTGAGGCCTAGCAACTTGCCCGAGCAGTACTTC
TRBV7-8	-	-	TRBJ2-1	CASSRSTGSEQFF	TGTGCCAGCAGCCGTTCTACAGGCAGTGAGCAGTTCTTC
TRBV5-4	-	-	TRBJ1-2	CASSLVSGLSDYGYTF	TGTGCCAGCAGCTTGGTCAGCGGCTTATCTGACTATGGCTACACCTTC
TRBV5-1	-	-	TRBJ1-1	CASSLAQSEAFF	TGCGCCAGCAGCTTGGCCCAAAGTGAAGCTTTCTTT
TRBV19	-	-	TRBJ1-6	CASSPGYNSPLHF	TGTGCCAGTAGTCCCGGCTATAATTCACCCCTCCACTTT
TRBV7-8	-	-	TRBJ1-1	CASSLSPGNTEAFF	TGTGCCAGCAGCTTATCCCCGGGGAACACTGAAGCTTTCTTT
TRBV7-6	TRBD2	-	TRBJ2-1	CASSSLAGDSYNEQFF	TGTGCCAGCAGCTCGTTAGCGGGTGACTCCTACAATGAGCAGTTCTTC
TRBV30	-	-	TRBJ1-2	CAWRRAGDFYGYTF	TGTGCCTGGAGGCGGGCAGGGGACTTCTATGGCTACACCTTC
TRBV23-1	-	-	TRBJ1-5	CASRAVAGGNQPQHF	TGCGCCAGCCGGGCCGTAGCGGGGGGCAATCAGCCCCAGCATTTT
TRBV7-9	-	-	TRBJ1-4	CASSPTDHNEKLFF	TGTGCCAGCAGCCCTACGGATCATAATGAAAAACTGTTTTTT
TRBV5-1	TRBD1	-	TRBJ2-1	CASSLGPTGARNEQFF	TGCGCCAGCAGCTTGGGCCCTACAGGGGCGAGAAATGAGCAGTTCTTC
TRBV9	-	-	TRBJ1-2	CASIGPYGYTF	TGTGCCAGCATAGGGCCTTATGGCTACACCTTC
TRBV5-1	TRBD2	once	TRBJ2-3	CASSFSGGAKGTDTQYF	TGCGCCAGCAGCTTTAGCGGGGGGGCCAAGGGCACAGATACGCAGTATTTT
TRBV15	-	-	TRBJ2-3	CATSRGGAAPSTDTQYF	TGTGCCACCAGCAGAGGTGGGGCGGCCCCTAGCACAGATACGCAGTATTTT
TRBV25-1	TRBD1	-	TRBJ2-2	CASRGTGENTGELFF	TGTGCCAGCAGGGGGACAGGCGAGAACACCGGGGAGCTGTTTTTT
TRBV7-9	TRBD2	-	TRBJ2-5	CASSQLGSGGQETQYF	TGTGCCAGCAGCCAACTGGGTAGCGGGGGGCAAGAGACCCAGTACTTC
TRBV4-2	TRBD2	-	TRBJ2-4	CASSHEGAGENIQYF	TGTGCCAGCAGCCACGAGGGAGCGGGGGAAAACATTCAGTACTTC
TRBV27	-	-	TRBJ2-2	CASGLTNTGELFF	TGTGCCAGCGGGTTGACCAACACCGGGGAGCTGTTTTTT
TRBV11-3	-	-	TRBJ2-7	CASSLGGRREQYF	TGTGCCAGCAGCTTAGGCGGGCGACGGGAGCAGTACTTC
TRBV9	-	-	TRBJ2-7	CASSRTEGSYEQYF	TGTGCCAGCAGCCGGACAGAGGGCTCCTACGAGCAGTACTTC
TRBV19	TRBD2	-	TRBJ2-7	CASSVAGAYEQYF	TGTGCCAGTAGTGTAGCGGGGGCCTACGAGCAGTACTTC
TRBV2	-	once	TRBJ2-2	CASSVLQGNTGELFF	TGTGCCAGCAGTGTATTACAGGGTAACACCGGGGAGCTGTTTTTT
TRBV7-6	-	-	TRBJ2-7	CASSRSGQISEEQYF	TGTGCCAGCAGCCGTTCGGGGCAAATCTCGGAGGAGCAGTACTTC
TRBV9	TRBD2	-	TRBJ2-7	CASSLSGGYEQYF	TGTGCCAGCAGCCTAAGCGGGGGCTACGAGCAGTACTTC